The present entry profiles one TCR beta chain with its context. Data came from immunoSEQ multiplex PCR; TCRdb stores just in-frame clones and leaves some out. The sample yields under 30,000 clones, approximately 90% seen once. Regulatory T cells were sorted from blood as CD4+ CD25-high CD127-low cells. This record comes from a study of regulatory and conventional T cells in RAG deficiency. The CDR3 covers 15 residues. CDR1 and CDR2 from the germline V gene are KGHSH and LQKENI. V lost 4 bases to trimming and J lost 6 bases; unmatched junction nucleotides: 11. These data were also reused for a study on regulatory T cells. That paper states: The PCR used 52 TRBV and 13 TRBJ primers.

The clonotype was recovered from a human donor in good health. The gene calls are TRBV18 and TRBJ1-2; 7 nucleotides align to TRBD1. Sequencing used Tregs sorted from blood. This CDR3 reads CASSRLTGRHDGYTF. The CDR3 DNA sequence: TGTGCCAGCTCACGACTGACAGGGAGACATGATGGCTACACCTTC.